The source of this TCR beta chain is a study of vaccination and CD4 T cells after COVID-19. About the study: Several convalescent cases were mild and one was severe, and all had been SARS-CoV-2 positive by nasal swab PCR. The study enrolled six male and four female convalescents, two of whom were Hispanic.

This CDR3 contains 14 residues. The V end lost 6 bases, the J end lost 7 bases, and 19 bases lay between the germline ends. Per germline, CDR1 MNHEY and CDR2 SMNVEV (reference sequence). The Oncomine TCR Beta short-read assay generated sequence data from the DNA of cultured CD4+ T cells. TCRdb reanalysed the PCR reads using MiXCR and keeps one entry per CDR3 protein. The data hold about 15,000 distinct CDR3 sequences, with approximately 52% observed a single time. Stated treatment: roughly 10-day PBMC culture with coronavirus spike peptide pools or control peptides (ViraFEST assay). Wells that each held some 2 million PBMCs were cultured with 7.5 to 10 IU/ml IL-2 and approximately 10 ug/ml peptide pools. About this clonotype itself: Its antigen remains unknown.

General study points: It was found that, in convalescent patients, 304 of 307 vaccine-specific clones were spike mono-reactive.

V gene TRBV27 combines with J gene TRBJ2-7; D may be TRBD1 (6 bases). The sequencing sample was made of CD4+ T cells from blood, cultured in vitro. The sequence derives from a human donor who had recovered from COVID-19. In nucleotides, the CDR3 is TGTGCCAGCAGGGCCGGGACAAGCCTGGTGGAGCAGTACTTC. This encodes CASRAGTSLVEQYF.